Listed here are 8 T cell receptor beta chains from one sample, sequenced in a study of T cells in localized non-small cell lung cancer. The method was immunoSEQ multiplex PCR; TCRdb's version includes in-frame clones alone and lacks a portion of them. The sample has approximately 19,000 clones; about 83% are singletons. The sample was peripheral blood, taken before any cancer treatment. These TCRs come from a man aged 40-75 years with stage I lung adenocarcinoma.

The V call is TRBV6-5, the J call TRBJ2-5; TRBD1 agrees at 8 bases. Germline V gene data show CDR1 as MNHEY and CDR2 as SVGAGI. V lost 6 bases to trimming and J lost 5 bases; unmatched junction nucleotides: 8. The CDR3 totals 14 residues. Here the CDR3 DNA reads TGTGCCAGCAGCCGTTGGACAGGGCGGGAGACCCAGTACTTC. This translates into CASSRWTGRETQYF.

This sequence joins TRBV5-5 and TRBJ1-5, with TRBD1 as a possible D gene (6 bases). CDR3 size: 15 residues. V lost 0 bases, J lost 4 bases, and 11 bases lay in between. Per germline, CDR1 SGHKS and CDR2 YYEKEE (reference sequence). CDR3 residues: CASSLGVDRNQPQHF. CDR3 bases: TGTGCCAGCAGCTTGGGGGTGGACAGAAATCAGCCCCAGCATTTT.

The CDR3 DNA sequence: TGTGCCAGCAGCCCAACTCCATGGAGCGAGCAGTACTTC. This sequence encodes CASSPTPWSEQYF. The gene calls are TRBV11-2 and TRBJ2-7; D not resolved. CDR1 SGHAT and CDR2 FQNNGV come from the germline V gene. Trimming cost V 5 bases and J 6 bases, with 14 bases left between them. CDR3 length: 13 residues.

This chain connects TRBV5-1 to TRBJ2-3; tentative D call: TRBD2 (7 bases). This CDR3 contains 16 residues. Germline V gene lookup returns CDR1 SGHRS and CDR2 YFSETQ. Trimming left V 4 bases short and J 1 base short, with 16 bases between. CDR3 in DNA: TGCGCCAGCAGCGGGGGCGCGGGGGCCCGCACAGATACGCAGTATTTT. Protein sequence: CASSGGAGARTDTQYF.

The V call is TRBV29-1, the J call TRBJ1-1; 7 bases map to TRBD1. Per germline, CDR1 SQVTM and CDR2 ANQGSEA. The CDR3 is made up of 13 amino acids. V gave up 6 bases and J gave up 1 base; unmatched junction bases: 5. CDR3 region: CSVARDRNTEAFF. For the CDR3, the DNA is TGCAGCGTCGCCCGGGACAGGAACACTGAAGCTTTCTTT.

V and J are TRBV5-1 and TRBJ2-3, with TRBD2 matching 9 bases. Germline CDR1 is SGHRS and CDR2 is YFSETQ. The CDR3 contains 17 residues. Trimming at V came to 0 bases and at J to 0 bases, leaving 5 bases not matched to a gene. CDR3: CASSLASSGGSTDTQYF. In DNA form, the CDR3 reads TGCGCCAGCAGCTTGGCCTCCAGCGGGGGGAGCACAGATACGCAGTATTTT.

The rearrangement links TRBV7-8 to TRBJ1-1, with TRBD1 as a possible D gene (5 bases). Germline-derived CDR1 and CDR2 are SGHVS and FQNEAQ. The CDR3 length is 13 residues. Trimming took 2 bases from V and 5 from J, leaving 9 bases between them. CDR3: CASSLRGGTEAFF. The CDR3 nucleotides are TGTGCCAGCAGCTTAAGGGGTGGGACTGAAGCTTTCTTT.

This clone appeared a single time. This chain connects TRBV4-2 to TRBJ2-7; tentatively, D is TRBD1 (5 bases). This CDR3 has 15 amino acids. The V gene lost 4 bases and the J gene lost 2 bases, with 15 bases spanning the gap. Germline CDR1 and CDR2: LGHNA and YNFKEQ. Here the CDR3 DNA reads TGTGCCAGCAGCCCAAACGTTGGGGCTGCCTACGAGCAGTACTTC. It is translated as CASSPNVGAAYEQYF.